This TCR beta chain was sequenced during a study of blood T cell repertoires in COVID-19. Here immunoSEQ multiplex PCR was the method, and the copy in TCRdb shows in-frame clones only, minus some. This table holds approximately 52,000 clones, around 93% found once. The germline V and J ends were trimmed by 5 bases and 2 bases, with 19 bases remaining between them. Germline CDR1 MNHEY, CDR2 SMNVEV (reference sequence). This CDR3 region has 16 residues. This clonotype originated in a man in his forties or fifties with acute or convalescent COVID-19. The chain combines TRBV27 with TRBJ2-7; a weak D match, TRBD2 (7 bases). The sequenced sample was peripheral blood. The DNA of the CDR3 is TGTGCCAGCAGTCCGAATAGGGGGGGGAGGGCCTACGAGCAGTACTTC. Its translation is CASSPNRGGRAYEQYF.